This TCR beta chain was observed in a study of radiotherapy plus CTLA-4 blockade in lung cancer. The CDR3 has 15 residues. The germline CDR1 and CDR2 sequences are SGHRS and YFSETQ. V was clipped by 4 bases and J by 3 bases; unmatched bases: 6. It was focal radiation plus CTLA-4 blockade with ipilimumab that patients with chemo-refractory metastatic non-small-cell lung cancer received. Notes on this clone: Its matching antigen is unknown.

Study outcomes and limitations: The authors reported that early blood T cell clone dynamics, with interferon-beta, best predicted response.

Only in-frame clones appear in the TCRdb table, and some are missing; sequencing was by immunoSEQ multiplex PCR. The sample shows 50,000 or so clones, 65% to 85% of them seen only once. The sequencing used peripheral blood, collected from a patient treated with radiotherapy plus ipilimumab. The TCR sequence derives from a human donor with non-small cell lung cancer who had stable disease on radiotherapy plus ipilimumab. The rearrangement joins TRBV5-1 to TRBJ1-3; TRBD1 matches 8 bases. The CDR3 loop reads CASSVDRAVGNTIYF. DNA for the CDR3: TGCGCCAGCAGCGTGGACAGGGCCGTTGGAAACACCATATATTTT.